This note documents a single T cell receptor beta chain sequence. This specimen comes from a study of post-analysis software for immune sequencing data. The authors incorporated unique molecular identifiers into the TCR beta cDNA libraries. TCRdb fed the PCR reads into MiXCR, producing one record per CDR3 protein. Here the sample spans roughly 540,000 distinct CDR3 sequences, about a third being singletons. This sequence was found in a girl under 18 with multiple sclerosis. Sequenced input: blood.

CDR3 bases: TGTGCCAGCAGCTGGCTGGGTGAGCAGTACTTC. Translating gives CASSWLGEQYF. The genes are TRBV12-3 or TRBV12-4 and TRBJ2-5; no clear D. The CDR3 totals 11 residues. Trimming took off 6 bases at V and 11 bases at J, with 13 bases between the two ends.